These 6 T cell receptor beta chains came from one sample sequenced in a study of cytomegalovirus exposure and HLA in healthy donors. Produced via immunoSEQ multiplex PCR; TCRdb's table is partial and in-frame only. The table has some 170,000 clones, less than 90% seen once. The sample taken for sequencing was PBMCs. Every receptor here comes from a man aged 25-45 years in good health and CMV-seropositive.

The chain uses TRBV2 and TRBJ2-1, with a tentative D call TRBD2 (6 bases). The CDR3 sequence is 12 residues long. V was trimmed by 6 bases and J by 10 bases, leaving 13 bases between them. Germline CDR1 SNHLY, CDR2 FYNNEI. The CDR3 DNA reads TGTGCCAGCAGAAGGGGACTCGGAGAGCAGTTCTTC. This sequence encodes CASRRGLGEQFF.

The chain combines TRBV5-1 with TRBJ1-1; D remains ambiguous. The V and J ends lost 0 bases and 4 bases respectively, with 16 bases between them. Germline values: CDR1 SGHRS, CDR2 YFSETQ. CDR3 size: 16 residues. The DNA for the CDR3 is TGCGCCAGCAGCTTGGGCCTCGATGGGAGTAGCACTGAAGCTTTCTTT. It specifies CASSLGLDGSSTEAFF.

The chain couples TRBV7-3 to TRBJ1-6; 7 bases are a match to TRBD1. CDR1 is SGHTA, CDR2 FQGTGA, per germline. Trimming removed 5 bases from V and 7 bases from J; junction bases left unmatched: 8. This CDR3 region has 15 residues. The CDR3 region is CASSQAGGVNSPLHF. The CDR3 nucleotides are TGTGCCAGCAGCCAGGCAGGGGGTGTGAATTCACCCCTCCACTTT.

V is TRBV12-5 and J is TRBJ2-7; 11 nucleotides match TRBD2. The CDR3 length is 14 residues. Germline CDR1 LGHNT, CDR2 FRNRAP. V lost 7 bases to trimming and J lost 3 bases; unmatched junction nucleotides: 5. In DNA form, the CDR3 reads TGTGCTAGTGCCTTAGGACTAGCGGGCTACGAGCAGTACTTC. It yields the protein CASALGLAGYEQYF.

This sequence joins TRBV10-3 and TRBJ1-2; 7 bases agree with TRBD1. Germline V gene sequence: CDR1 ENHRY, CDR2 SYGVKD. J lost 5 bases, V lost 6 bases, and 12 bases had no gene match. This CDR3 is 15 amino acids long. The CDR3 DNA is TGTGCCATCAGCGGGACAGCCAACGTAGAGTATGGCTACACCTTC. This translates into CAISGTANVEYGYTF.

The chain couples TRBV9 to TRBJ2-7; 11 nucleotides agree with TRBD1. The CDR3 has 16 amino acids. Germline V gene sequence: CDR1 SGDLS, CDR2 YYNGEE. V lost 3 bases, J lost 2 bases, and 7 bases stayed unmatched. The CDR3 nucleotides read TGTGCCAGCAGCGCACGTCCGGGACAGGGGGCCTACGAGCAGTACTTC. It translates to CASSARPGQGAYEQYF.